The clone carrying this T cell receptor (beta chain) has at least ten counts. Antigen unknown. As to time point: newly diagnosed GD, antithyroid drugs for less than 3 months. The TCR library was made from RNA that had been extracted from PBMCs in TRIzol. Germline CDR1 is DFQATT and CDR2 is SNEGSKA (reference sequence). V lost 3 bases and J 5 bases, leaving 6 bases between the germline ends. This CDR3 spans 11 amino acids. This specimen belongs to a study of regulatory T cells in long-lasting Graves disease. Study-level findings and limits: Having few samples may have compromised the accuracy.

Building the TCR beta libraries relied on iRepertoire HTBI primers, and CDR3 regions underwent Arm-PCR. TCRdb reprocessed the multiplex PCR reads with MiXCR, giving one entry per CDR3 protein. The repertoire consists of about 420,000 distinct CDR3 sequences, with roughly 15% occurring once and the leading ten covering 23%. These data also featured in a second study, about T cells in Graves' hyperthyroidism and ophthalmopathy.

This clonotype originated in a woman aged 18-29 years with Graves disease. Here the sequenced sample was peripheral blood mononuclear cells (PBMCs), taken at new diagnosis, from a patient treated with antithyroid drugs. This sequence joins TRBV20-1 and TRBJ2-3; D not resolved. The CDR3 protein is CSARERDTQYF. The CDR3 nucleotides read TGCAGTGCTAGGGAACGAGATACGCAGTATTTT.